A selection of T cell receptor beta chains follows, all from one sample in a study of CD8+ T cells in alopecia areata. The data were produced by immunoSEQ multiplex PCR, yet TCRdb's version contains in-frame clones alone and is incomplete. Of 130,000 or so clones in the sample, around 50% are singletons; the top ten hold about 11%. The material sequenced was NKG2D-low CD8+ T cells sorted from blood. The receptors stem from a human donor with alopecia areata. Both conserved end residues are part of each CDR3.

j_gene	v_gene	CDR3aa
TRBJ2-2	TRBV6-5	CASRPSNTGELFF
TRBJ2-7	TRBV30	CAWSGGTNERESEQYF
TRBJ1-2	TRBV29-1	CSVGPDNYGYTF
TRBJ2-3	TRBV20-1	CSARLVDTQYF
TRBJ1-4	TRBV30	CACSTGLEKLFF
TRBJ2-1	TRBV2	CASSRTSGGANEQFF
TRBJ1-2	TRBV5-6	CASSLELSGANYGYTF
TRBJ1-4	TRBV25-1	CASSPEKLFF
TRBJ1-5	TRBV5-6	CASSFGLGNQPQHF
TRBJ2-1	TRBV14	CASSDRGSSYNEQFF
TRBJ2-3	TRBV27	CASSLLDRGETRTQYF
TRBJ1-2	TRBV29-1	CSVEEGRVYGYTF
TRBJ2-2	TRBV29-1	CSVEVVSGGNTGELFF
TRBJ2-3	TRBV29-1	CSADDSLSTDTQYF
TRBJ2-7	TRBV5-1	CASSLDYYEQYF
TRBJ2-5	TRBV29-1	CSVLGLAGGETQYF
TRBJ2-3	TRBV28	CASSPKTPGQGTDTQYF
TRBJ2-3	TRBV9	CASSVDLESAQYF
TRBJ2-1	TRBV29-1	CSAGVFQFF
TRBJ2-5	TRBV4-2	CASSHLEEGTAGETQYF
TRBJ2-3	TRBV2	CASSKEGNTDTQYF
TRBJ2-1	TRBV7-2	CASSLGADEQFF
TRBJ1-1	TRBV29-1	CSAEGTVEAEAFF
TRBJ1-2	TRBV29-1	CSVDWAYGYTF
TRBJ2-2	TRBV29-1	CSVLPAGTGELFF